This TCR beta chain was sequenced for a study of molecular identifiers for immune sequencing clone quantification. The CDR3 sequence is 16 residues long. The J segment lost 0 bases and the V segment lost 5 bases, leaving 7 bases of the junction unmatched. The sorting of naive CD8 T cells used the CD8+CD4-CCR7+CD45RA+ phenotype. Bulk TCR libraries were made with methods that had been previously described and with listed TCR primers. Each CDR3 protein gets one entry after TCRdb re-called the PCR reads with MiXCR. The sample records over 60,000 distinct CDR3 sequences, about a fifth being singletons. This receptor was taken from a human donor in good health. Some libraries in this study had Jurkat cell RNA spiked in. Specimen: naive CD8+ T cells from blood, with Jurkat cell RNA spiked in. Stated subset: FACS-sorted CD8+CD4-CCR7+CD45RA+ naive T cells. This rearrangement joins TRBV12-3 or TRBV12-4 to TRBJ2-3; 8 bases fit TRBD2. The CDR3 here is CASSPRLASSTDTQYF. CDR3 coding DNA: TGTGCCAGCAGTCCAAGACTAGCGTCTAGCACAGATACGCAGTATTTT.